The entry below gives a single T cell receptor (beta chain) sequence along with its context. Antigen specificity is unknown. This CDR3 contains 13 residues. V dropped 5 bases and J dropped 6 bases, with 14 bases sitting between them. Germline loops: CDR1 SGHRS, CDR2 YFSETQ. The source of the sample is a study of T cell responses to AZD1222 COVID-19 vaccine. Study observations and caveats: Baseline antibody screening turned up just a handful of seropositive AZD1222 recipients. Repertoires were collected only later (after the peak T cell response had occurred). Reportedly, nearly half of unique spike TCRs recognized epitopes outside B.1.351/B.1.1.7 mutations. Vaccination with two AZD1222 doses was followed by a rise in Spike-specific TCR breadth and depth.

TCRdb's copy holds only in-frame clones and misses some; the assay was immunoSEQ multiplex PCR. The data contain around 120,000 clones, approximately 88% of them seen just once; the ten biggest clones take up around a sixth. J is TRBJ1-1 and V is TRBV5-1; TRBD1 is a possible D gene (5 bases). Sequencing used peripheral blood, obtained on day 0 of MenACWY control vaccination. The TCR comes from an adult in good health. Here the CDR3 DNA reads TGCGCCAGCAGGTTTACCCCGGGGGCTGAAGCTTTCTTT. Amino acid sequence: CASRFTPGAEAFF.